This T cell receptor (beta chain) was recorded in a study of spatial heterogeneity in lung cancer. About this clonotype: Its specificity is not known.

Each molecule of TCR cDNA was tagged with one unique molecular identifier. One entry per CDR3 protein, called by TCRdb with MiXCR from the 5' RACE reads. The data contain roughly 91,000 distinct CDR3 sequences, about 20% of them singletons. V lost 2 bases to trimming and J lost 3 bases; unmatched junction nucleotides: 6. CDR1 is MNHEY, CDR2 SVGEGT, per germline. This CDR3 region has 15 residues. Time point meaning: sample taken at primary tumor resection. Tumor, nontumor lung or frozen PBMC supplied whole RNA that was sequenced unsorted. Notes on the study in general: Compared with follow-up, resection was when ubiquitous expanded tumor TCRs appeared in blood more.

The clonotype comes from a male donor with early-stage non-small cell lung cancer. The V and J genes are TRBV6-2 or TRBV6-3 and TRBJ2-5; the match to TRBD1 covers 7 bases. The source was PBMCs, collected at surgery. CDR3 nucleotides: TGTGCCAGCAGTTACCCCCGTCAGGGGGAAGAGACCCAGTACTTC. Its protein is CASSYPRQGEETQYF.